This paragraph reports one T cell receptor (beta chain). As yet, its antigen is unknown. Sorted subsets were CFSE-labeled and cultured 4 to 6 days with allogeneic dendritic cells. The data stem from a study of regulatory dendritic cells for organ transplantation. Study-wide background: Dendritic cell cultures received LPS on day 6.

Repertoires were generated with immunoSEQ multiplex PCR, while TCRdb's copy carries only in-frame clones and drops some. The data contain 12,000 or so clones, about 70% of them singletons. CDR1 and CDR2 (germline): SGHRS, YFSETQ. The CDR3 has 17 residues. With 4 bases clipped from V and 3 bases from J, the junction kept 9 bases outside the gene matches. Study-wide results and limits: Between individuals, the alloreactive memory CD8+ T cell pool differed considerably. Naive CD4+ and CD8+ repertoires were highly diverse; memory CD8+ was most oligoclonal. Of resting T cell subsets, memory CD8+ had the most alloreactive clonotypes.

Source material: naive CD4+ T cells from blood cultured with regulatory dendritic cells. Specified subset: CD45RA+ naive T cells. This TCR came from a human donor in good health. The gene calls are TRBV5-1 and TRBJ2-7; TRBD2 aligns across 14 bases. Here the CDR3 DNA reads TGCGCCAGCAGCATTGCTGGACTAGCGGGGGGTCTCTACGAGCAGTACTTC. Translating gives CASSIAGLAGGLYEQYF.